This T cell receptor (beta chain) emerged from a study of shared clonotypes between healthy human individuals. This clone came up a few times. Tens of thousands of T cell genomes, or approximately 190 ng DNA, went into the sorted-subset replicate PCRs. Only in-frame clones appear in the TCRdb table, and some are missing; sequencing was by immunoSEQ multiplex PCR. The top ten hold under 2% of the sample, which has under 750,000 clones, around 70% seen once. The CDR3 spans 14 residues. Looked up from germline, CDR1 is SGHRS and CDR2 is YFSETQ. V dropped 4 bases and J dropped 4 bases, with 11 bases sitting between them. Every donor was a Caucasian adult from Nashville, Tennessee.

The sample consisted of memory CD4+ T cells sorted from blood. Indicated subset: CD45RA-negative fraction. This TCR came from a young woman in good health. The chain carries TRBV5-1 and TRBJ2-2; D remains unclear. CDR3 region: CASSPEPSTGELFF. The CDR3, as DNA: TGCGCCAGCAGCCCGGAACCGTCCACCGGGGAGCTGTTTTTT.